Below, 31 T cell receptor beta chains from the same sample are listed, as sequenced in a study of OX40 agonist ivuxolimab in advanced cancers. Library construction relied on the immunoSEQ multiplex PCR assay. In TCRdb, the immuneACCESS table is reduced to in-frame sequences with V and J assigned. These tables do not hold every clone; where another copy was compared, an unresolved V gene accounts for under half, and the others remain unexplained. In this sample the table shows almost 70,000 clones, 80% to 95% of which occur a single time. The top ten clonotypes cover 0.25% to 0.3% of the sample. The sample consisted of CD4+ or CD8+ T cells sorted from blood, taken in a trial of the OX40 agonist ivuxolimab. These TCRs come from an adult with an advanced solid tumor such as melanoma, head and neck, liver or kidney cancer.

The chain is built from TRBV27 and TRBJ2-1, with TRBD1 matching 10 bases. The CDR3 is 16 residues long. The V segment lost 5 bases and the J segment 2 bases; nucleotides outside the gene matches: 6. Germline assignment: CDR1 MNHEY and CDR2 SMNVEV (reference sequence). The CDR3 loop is CASSKGQGIAYNEQFF. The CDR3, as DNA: TGTGCCAGCAGTAAGGGACAGGGGATCGCCTACAATGAGCAGTTCTTC.

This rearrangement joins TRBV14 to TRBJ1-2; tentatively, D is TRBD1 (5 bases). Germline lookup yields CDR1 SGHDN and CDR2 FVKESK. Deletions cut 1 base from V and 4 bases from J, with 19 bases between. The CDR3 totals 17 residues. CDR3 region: CASSQGGSPGRSYGYTF. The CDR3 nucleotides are TGTGCCAGCAGCCAAGGGGGTAGCCCAGGGAGGTCCTATGGCTACACCTTC.

CDR3 protein: CASSERGQGGNEQFF. The CDR3 region has the DNA TGTGCCAGCAGTGAAAGGGGACAGGGGGGCAATGAGCAGTTCTTC. This rearrangement joins TRBV25-1 to TRBJ2-1, with 11 bases that match TRBD1. After removal of 2 bases from V and 6 bases from J, the junction contained 3 bases not matched to a gene. Germline V CDR1 and CDR2: MGHDK, SYGVNS. The CDR3 extends over 15 amino acids.

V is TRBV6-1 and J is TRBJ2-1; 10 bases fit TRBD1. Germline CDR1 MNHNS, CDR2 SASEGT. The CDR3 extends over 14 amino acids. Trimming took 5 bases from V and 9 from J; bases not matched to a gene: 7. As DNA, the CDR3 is TGTGCCAGCAGTATGGGACAGGGGTCCAGTGAGCAGTTCTTC. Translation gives CASSMGQGSSEQFF.

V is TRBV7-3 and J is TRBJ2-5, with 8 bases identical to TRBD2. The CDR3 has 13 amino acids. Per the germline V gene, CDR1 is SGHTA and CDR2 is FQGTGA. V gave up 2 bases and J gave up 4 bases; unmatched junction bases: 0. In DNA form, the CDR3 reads TGTGCCAGCAGCTTAGGACTAGCAGAGACCCAGTACTTC. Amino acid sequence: CASSLGLAETQYF. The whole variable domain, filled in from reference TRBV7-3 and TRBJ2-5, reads GAGVSQTPSNKVTEKGKYVELRCDPISGHTALYWYRQSLGQGPEFLIYFQGTGAADDSGLPNDRFFAVRPEGSVSTLKIQRTERGDSAVYLCASSLGLAETQYFGPGTRLLVL.

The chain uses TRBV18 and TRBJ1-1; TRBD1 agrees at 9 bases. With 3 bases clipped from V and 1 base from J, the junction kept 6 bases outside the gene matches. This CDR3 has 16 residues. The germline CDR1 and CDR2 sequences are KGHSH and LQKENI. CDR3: CASSPGTGKKNTEAFF. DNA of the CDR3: TGTGCCAGCTCACCGGGGACAGGGAAGAAGAACACTGAAGCTTTCTTT.

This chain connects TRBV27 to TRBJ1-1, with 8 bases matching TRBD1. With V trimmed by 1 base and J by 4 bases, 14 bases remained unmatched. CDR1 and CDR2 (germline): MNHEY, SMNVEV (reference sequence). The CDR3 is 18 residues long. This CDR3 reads CASSLFGTGARLGTEAFF. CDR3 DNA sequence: TGTGCCAGCAGTTTATTTGGGACAGGTGCACGTTTGGGCACTGAAGCTTTCTTT.

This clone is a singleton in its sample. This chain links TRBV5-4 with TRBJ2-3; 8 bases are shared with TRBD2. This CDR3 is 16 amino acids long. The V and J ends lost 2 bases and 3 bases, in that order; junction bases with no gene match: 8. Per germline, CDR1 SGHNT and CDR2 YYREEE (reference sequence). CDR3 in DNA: TGTGCCAGCAGCTTACCGGGACTAGGGGGGACAGATACGCAGTATTTT. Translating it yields CASSLPGLGGTDTQYF.

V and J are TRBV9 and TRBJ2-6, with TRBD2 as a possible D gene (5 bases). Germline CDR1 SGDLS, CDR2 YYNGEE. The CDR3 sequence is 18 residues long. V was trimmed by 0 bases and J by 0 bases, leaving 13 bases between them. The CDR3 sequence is CASSVATVGSSGANVLTF. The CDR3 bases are TGTGCCAGCAGCGTAGCTACTGTGGGGAGCTCTGGGGCCAACGTCCTGACTTTC.

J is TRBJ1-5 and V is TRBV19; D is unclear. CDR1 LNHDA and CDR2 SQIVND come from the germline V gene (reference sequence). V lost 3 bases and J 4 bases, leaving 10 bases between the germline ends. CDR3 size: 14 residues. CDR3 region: CASSIRNSNQPQHF. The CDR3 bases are TGTGCCAGTAGTATCCGCAACAGTAATCAGCCCCAGCATTTT.

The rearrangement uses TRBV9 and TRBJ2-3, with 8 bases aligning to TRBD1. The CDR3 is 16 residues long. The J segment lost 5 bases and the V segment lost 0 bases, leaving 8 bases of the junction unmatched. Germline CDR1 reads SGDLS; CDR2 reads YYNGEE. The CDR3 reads CASSVVGQGLVDTQYF. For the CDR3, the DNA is TGTGCCAGCAGCGTAGTCGGACAGGGTTTGGTAGATACGCAGTATTTT. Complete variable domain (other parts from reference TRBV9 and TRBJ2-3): DSGVTQTPKHLITATGQRVTLRCSPRSGDLSVYWYQQSLDQGLQFLIQYYNGEERAKGNILERFSAQQFPDLHSELNLSSLELGDSALYFCASSVVGQGLVDTQYFGPGTRLTVL.

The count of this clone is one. The CDR3 is CAWSGSGRAQEQYF. Written as DNA, the CDR3 is TGTGCCTGGAGTGGTAGCGGGAGGGCCCAAGAGCAGTACTTC. The V gene is TRBV30, the J gene TRBJ2-7; TRBD2 matches at 11 bases. CDR1 is GTSNPN, CDR2 SVGIG, per germline (reference sequence). The CDR3 has 14 amino acids. Trimming cost V 1 base and J 7 bases; bases outside gene matches: 6.

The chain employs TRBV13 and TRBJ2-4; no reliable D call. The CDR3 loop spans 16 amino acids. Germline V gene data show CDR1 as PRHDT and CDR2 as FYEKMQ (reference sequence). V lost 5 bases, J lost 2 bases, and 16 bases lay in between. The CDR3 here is CASSHAETVPKNIQYF. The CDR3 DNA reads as TGTGCCAGCAGCCACGCGGAGACCGTACCCAAAAACATTCAGTACTTC. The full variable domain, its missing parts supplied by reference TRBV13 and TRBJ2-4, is AAGVIQSPRHLIKEKRETATLKCYPIPRHDTVYWYQQGPGQDPQFLISFYEKMQSDKGSIPDRFSAQQFSDYHSELNMSSLELGDSALYFCASSHAETVPKNIQYFGAGTRLSVL.

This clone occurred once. This CDR3 reads CASSLKMAGTSKTQYF. In DNA, the CDR3 is TGTGCCAGCAGTCTTAAGATGGCAGGGACCTCGAAGACCCAGTACTTC. The rearrangement joins TRBV28 to TRBJ2-5; TRBD1 or TRBD2 may be the D gene (5 bases each). CDR3 length equals 16 residues. Germline CDR1 and CDR2: MDHEN and SYDVKM. Trimming took off 5 bases at V and 6 bases at J, with 22 bases between the two ends. The whole variable domain, remainder taken from reference TRBV28 and TRBJ2-5, is DVKVTQSSRYLVKRTGEKVFLECVQDMDHENMFWYRQDPGLGLRLIYFSYDVKMKEKGDIPEGYSVSREKKERFSLILESASTNQTSMYLCASSLKMAGTSKTQYFGPGTRLLVL.

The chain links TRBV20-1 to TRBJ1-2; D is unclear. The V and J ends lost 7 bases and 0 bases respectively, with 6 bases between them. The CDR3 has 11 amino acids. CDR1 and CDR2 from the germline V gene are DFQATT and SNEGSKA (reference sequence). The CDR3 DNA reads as TGCAGTGGAGCAGCTAACTATGGCTACACCTTC. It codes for CSGAANYGYTF.

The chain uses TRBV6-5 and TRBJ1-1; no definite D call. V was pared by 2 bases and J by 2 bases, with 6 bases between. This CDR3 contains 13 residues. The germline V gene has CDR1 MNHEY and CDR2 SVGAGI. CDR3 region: CASSYRLNTEAFF. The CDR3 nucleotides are TGTGCCAGCAGTTACCGTCTAAACACTGAAGCTTTCTTT.

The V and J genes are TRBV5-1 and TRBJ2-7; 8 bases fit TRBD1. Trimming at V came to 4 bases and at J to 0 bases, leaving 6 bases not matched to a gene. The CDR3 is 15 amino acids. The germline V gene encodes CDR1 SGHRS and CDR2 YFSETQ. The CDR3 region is CASSADRGPSYEQYF. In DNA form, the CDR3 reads TGCGCCAGCAGCGCCGACAGGGGACCCTCCTACGAGCAGTACTTC.

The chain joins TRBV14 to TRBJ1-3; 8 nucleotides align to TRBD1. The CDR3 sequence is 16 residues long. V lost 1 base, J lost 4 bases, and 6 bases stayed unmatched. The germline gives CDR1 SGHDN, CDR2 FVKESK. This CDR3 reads CASSQVDRAAGNTIYF. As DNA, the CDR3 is TGTGCCAGCAGCCAAGTGGACAGGGCGGCAGGAAACACCATATATTTT.

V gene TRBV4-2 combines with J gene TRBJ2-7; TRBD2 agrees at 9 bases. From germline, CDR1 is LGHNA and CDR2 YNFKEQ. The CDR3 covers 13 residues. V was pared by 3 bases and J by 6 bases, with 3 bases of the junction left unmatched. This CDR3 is CASSQGLASEQYF. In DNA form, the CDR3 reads TGTGCCAGCAGCCAGGGACTAGCTAGCGAGCAGTACTTC.

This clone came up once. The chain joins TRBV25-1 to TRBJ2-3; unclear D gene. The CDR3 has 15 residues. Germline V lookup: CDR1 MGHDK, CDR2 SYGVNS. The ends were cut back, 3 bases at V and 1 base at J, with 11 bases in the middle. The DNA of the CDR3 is TGTGCCAGCAGTGATACCTCCACAGGCACAGATACGCAGTATTTT. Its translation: CASSDTSTGTDTQYF.

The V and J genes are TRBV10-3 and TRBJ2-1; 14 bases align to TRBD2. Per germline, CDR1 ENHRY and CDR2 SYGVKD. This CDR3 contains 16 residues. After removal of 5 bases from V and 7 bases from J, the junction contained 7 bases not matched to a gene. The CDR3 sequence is CAISSGTSGSENEQFF. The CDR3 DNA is TGTGCCATCAGTTCTGGGACTAGCGGGAGTGAAAATGAGCAGTTCTTC.

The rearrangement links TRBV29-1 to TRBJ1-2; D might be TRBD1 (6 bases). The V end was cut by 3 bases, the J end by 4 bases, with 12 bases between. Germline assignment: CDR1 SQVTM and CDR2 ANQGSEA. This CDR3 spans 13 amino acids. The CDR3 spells CSVDPGDPYGYTF. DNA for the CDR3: TGCAGCGTTGATCCAGGGGACCCCTATGGCTACACCTTC.

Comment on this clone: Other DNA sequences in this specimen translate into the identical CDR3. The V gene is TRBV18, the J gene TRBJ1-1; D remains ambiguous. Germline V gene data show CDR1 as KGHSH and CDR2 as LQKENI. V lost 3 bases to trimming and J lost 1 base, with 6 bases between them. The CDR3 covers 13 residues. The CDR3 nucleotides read TGTGCCAGCTCACCGCAGAGGAACACTGAAGCTTTCTTT. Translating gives CASSPQRNTEAFF.

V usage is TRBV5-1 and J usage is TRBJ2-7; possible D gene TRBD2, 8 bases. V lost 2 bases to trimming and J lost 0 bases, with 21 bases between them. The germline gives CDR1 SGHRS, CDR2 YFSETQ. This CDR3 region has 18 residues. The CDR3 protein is CASSFGRGLAGPSYEQYF. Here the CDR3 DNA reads TGCGCCAGCAGCTTTGGTAGGGGGCTAGCGGGCCCCTCCTACGAGCAGTACTTC. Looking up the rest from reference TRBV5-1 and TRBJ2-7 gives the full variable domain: KAGVTQTPRYLIKTRGQQVTLSCSPISGHRSVSWYQQTPGQGLQFLFEYFSETQRNKGNFPGRFSGRQFSNSRSEMNVSTLELGDSALYLCASSFGRGLAGPSYEQYFGPGTRLTVT.

This chain's CDR3 is CASSTYRGQNTEAFF. The CDR3 DNA is TGTGCCAGCAGTACCTACAGGGGACAGAACACTGAAGCTTTCTTT. The V gene is TRBV11-2, the J gene TRBJ1-1; 7 bases line up with TRBD1. This CDR3 region has 15 residues. The trim removed 6 bases at V and 1 base at J, leaving 8 bases unmatched. The germline V gene encodes CDR1 SGHAT and CDR2 FQNNGV.

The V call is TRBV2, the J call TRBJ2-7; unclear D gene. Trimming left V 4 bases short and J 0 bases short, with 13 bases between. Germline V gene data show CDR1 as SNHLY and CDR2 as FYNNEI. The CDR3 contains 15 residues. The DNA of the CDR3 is TGTGCCAGCAGTGCCGATGGCTCGAACTCCTACGAGCAGTACTTC. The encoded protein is CASSADGSNSYEQYF.

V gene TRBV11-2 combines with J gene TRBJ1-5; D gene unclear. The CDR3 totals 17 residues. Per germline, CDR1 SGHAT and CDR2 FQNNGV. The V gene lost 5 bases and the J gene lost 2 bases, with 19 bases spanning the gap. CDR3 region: CASSHGPPRGGNQPQHF. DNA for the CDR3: TGTGCCAGCAGCCACGGGCCGCCCCGGGGTGGCAATCAGCCCCAGCATTTT.

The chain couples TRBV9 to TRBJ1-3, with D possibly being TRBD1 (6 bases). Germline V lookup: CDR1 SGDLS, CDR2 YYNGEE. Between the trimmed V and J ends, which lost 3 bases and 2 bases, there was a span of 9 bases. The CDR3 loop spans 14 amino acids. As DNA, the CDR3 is TGTGCCAGCAGCGCACAGGGACCTGGAAACACCATATATTTT. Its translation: CASSAQGPGNTIYF. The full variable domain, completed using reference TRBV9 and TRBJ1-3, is DSGVTQTPKHLITATGQRVTLRCSPRSGDLSVYWYQQSLDQGLQFLIQYYNGEERAKGNILERFSAQQFPDLHSELNLSSLELGDSALYFCASSAQGPGNTIYFGEGSWLTVV.

CDR3 nucleotide sequence: TGTGCCAGCAGCTTTCTGGGGACTCTCTACGAGCAGTACTTC. Translating gives CASSFLGTLYEQYF. The chain couples TRBV11-2 to TRBJ2-7; TRBD2 is a possible D gene (6 bases). The CDR3 sequence is 14 residues long. Germline loops: CDR1 SGHAT, CDR2 FQNNGV. With 3 bases removed from V and 3 bases from J, the gap between germline ends came to 12 bases.

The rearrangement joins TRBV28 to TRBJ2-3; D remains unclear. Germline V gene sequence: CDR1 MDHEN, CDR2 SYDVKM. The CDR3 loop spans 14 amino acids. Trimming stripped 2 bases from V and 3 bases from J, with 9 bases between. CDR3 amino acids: CASSLLVYTDTQYF. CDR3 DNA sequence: TGTGCCAGCAGTTTACTAGTGTATACAGATACGCAGTATTTT. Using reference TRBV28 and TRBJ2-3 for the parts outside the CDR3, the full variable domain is DVKVTQSSRYLVKRTGEKVFLECVQDMDHENMFWYRQDPGLGLRLIYFSYDVKMKEKGDIPEGYSVSREKKERFSLILESASTNQTSMYLCASSLLVYTDTQYFGPGTRLTVL.

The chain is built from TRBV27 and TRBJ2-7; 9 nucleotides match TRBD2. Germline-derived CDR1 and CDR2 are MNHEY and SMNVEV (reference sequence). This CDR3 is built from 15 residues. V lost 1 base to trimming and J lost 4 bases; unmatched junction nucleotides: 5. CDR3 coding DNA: TGTGCCAGCAGTTTATATAGCGGGGGACCTTACGAGCAGTACTTC. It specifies CASSLYSGGPYEQYF.